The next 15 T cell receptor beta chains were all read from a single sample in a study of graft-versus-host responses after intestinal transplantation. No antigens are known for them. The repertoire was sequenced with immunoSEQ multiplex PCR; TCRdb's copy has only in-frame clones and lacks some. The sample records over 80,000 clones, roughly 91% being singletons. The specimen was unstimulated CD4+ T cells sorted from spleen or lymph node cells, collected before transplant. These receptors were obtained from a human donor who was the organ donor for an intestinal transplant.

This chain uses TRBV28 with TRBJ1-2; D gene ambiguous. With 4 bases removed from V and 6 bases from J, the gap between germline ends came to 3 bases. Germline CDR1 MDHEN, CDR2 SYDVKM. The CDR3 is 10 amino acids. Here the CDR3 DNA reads TGTGCCAGCAGTTCCAATGGCTACACCTTC. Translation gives CASSSNGYTF.

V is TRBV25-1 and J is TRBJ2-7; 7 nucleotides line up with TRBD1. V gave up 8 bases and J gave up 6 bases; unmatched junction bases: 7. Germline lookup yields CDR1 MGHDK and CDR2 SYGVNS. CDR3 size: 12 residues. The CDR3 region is CASGPGTAEQYF. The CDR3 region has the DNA TGTGCCAGCGGACCCGGGACAGCCGAGCAGTACTTC.

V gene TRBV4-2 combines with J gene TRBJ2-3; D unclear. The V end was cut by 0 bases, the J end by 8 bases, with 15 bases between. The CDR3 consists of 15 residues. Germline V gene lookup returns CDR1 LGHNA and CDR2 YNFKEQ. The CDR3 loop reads CASSQDIGGAGTQYF. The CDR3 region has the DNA TGTGCCAGCAGCCAAGATATAGGCGGAGCTGGTACGCAGTATTTT.

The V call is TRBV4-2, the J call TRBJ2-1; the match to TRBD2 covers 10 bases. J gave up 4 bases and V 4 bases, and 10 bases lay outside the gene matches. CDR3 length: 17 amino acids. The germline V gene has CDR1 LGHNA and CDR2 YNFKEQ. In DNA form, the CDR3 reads TGTGCCAGCAGCCTTTCTAGCGGGGGCGCGGAATACAATGAGCAGTTCTTC. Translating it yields CASSLSSGGAEYNEQFF.

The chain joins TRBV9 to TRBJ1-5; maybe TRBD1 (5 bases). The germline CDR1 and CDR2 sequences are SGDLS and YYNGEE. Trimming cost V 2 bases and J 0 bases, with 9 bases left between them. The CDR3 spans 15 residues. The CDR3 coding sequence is TGTGCCAGCAGCGTGGCAGGGCCTAGCAATCAGCCCCAGCATTTT. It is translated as CASSVAGPSNQPQHF.

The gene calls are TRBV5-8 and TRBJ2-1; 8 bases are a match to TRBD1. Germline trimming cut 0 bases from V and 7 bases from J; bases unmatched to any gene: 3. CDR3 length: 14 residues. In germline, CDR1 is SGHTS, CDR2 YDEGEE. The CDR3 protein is CASSLGRTGNEQFF. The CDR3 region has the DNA TGTGCCAGCAGCTTGGGTCGGACAGGGAATGAGCAGTTCTTC. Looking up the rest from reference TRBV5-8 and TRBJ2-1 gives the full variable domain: EAGVTQSPTHLIKTRGQQATLRCSPISGHTSVYWYQQALGLGLQFLLWYDEGEERNRGNFPPRFSGRQFPNYSSELNVNALELEDSALYLCASSLGRTGNEQFFGPGTRLTVL.

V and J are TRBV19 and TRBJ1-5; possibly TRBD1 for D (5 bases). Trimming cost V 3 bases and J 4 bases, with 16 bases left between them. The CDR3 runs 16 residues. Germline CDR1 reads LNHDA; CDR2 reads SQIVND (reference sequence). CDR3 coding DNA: TGTGCCAGTAGTATTCAGGGAGGAGGAACGAATCAGCCCCAGCATTTT. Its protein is CASSIQGGGTNQPQHF.

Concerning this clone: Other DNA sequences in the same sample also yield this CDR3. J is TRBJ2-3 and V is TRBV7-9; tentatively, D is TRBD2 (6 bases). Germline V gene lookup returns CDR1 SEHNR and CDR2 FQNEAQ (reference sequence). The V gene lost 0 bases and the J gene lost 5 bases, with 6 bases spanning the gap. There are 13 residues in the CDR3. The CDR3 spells CASSLAGGDTQYF. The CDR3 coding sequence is TGTGCCAGCAGCTTAGCGGGGGGAGATACGCAGTATTTT.

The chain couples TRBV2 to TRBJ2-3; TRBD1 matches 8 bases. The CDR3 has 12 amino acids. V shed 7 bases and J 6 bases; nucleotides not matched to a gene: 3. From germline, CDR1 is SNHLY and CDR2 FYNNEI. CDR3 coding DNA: TGTGCCAGCACGCCAGGGGGCGATACGCAGTATTTT. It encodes CASTPGGDTQYF.

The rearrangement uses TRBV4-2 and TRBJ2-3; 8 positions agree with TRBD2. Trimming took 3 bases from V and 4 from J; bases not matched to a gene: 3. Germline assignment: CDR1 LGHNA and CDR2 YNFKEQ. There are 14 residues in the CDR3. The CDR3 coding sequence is TGTGCCAGCAGCCAGGGGCGGGGGGCAGATACGCAGTATTTT. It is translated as CASSQGRGADTQYF.

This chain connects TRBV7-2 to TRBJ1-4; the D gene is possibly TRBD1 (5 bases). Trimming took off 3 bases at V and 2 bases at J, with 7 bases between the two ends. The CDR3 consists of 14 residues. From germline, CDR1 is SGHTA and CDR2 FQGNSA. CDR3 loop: CASSFDSTNEKLFF. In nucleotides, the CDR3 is TGTGCCAGCAGCTTCGACAGCACTAATGAAAAACTGTTTTTT.

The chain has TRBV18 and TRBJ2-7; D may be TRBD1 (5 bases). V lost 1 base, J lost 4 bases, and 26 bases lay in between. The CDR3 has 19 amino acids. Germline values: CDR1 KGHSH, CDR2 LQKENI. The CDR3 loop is CASSPLTGSTAVSTYEQYF. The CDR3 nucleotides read TGTGCCAGCTCACCACTAACTGGATCGACAGCAGTATCGACTTACGAGCAGTACTTC.

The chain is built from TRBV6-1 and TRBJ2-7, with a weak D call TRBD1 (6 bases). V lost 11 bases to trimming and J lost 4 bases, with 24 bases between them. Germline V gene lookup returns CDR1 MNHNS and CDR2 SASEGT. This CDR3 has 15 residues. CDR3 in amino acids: CAYPGTPRGPYEQYF. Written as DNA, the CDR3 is TGTGCCTACCCCGGGACACCAAGAGGTCCTTACGAGCAGTACTTC.

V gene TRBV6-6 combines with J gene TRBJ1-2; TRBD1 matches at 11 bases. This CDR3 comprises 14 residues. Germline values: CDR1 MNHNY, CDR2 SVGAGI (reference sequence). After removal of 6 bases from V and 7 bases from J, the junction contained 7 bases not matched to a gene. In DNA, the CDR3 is TGTGCCAGCAGCCCCGGACAGGGGGCAAGTGGCTACACCTTC. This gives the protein CASSPGQGASGYTF.

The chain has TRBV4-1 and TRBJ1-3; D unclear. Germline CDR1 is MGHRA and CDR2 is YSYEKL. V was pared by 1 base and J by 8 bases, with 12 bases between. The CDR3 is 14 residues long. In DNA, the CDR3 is TGCGCCAGCAGCCAAGTCCAGGTTTGGGACACCATATATTTT. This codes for CASSQVQVWDTIYF.